This T cell receptor (beta chain) was documented in a study of Ad26.COV2.S vaccination and SARS-CoV-2 variants. Across the study: Once, or twice with 56 days between doses, Ad26.COV2.S was given intramuscularly.

Findings of the study overall: Analyses of TCR breadth and depth may have underestimated total T cell responses. Breadth, reportedly substantial, characterized the spike-specific CD8+ and CD4+ T cell responses after vaccination.

Notes on this clone: Its antigen is undetermined.

This CDR3 is 15 amino acids long. Trimming stripped 5 bases from V and 1 base from J, with 14 bases between. The germline V gene encodes CDR1 MNHEY and CDR2 SMNVEV (reference sequence). TCRdb keeps only in-frame clones here, not all; method: immunoSEQ multiplex PCR. Here the sample spans about 470,000 clones, about 90% being singletons. Treatment described: over 15 received Ad26.COV2.S at low or high dose, single or two shots; 5 received placebo; per-sample allocation not given. Sampling occurred on day 63 after the first vaccine or placebo injection. Built on an Ad26 vector, the vaccine expressed Wuhan-strain SARS-CoV-2 spike.

This chain uses TRBV27 with TRBJ1-1; unclear D gene. The sequencing here drew on peripheral blood, taken in a trial of Ad26.COV2.S vaccine versus placebo. This sequence was found in a person between 18 and 60 years old who received the Ad26.COV2.S COVID-19 vaccine or a placebo. The CDR3 here is CASSVRRLANTEAFF. CDR3 DNA sequence: TGTGCCAGCAGTGTCAGGAGGCTGGCGAACACTGAAGCTTTCTTT.